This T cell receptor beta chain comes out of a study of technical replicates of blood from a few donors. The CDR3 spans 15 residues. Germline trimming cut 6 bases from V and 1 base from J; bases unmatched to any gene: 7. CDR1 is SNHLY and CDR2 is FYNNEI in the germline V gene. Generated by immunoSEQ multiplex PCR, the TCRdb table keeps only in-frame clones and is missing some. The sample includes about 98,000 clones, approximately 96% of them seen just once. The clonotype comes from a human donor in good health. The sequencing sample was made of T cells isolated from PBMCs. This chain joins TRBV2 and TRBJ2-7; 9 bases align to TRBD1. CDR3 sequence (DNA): TGTGCCAGCAGAGCCGGGACAGGGATTTCCTACGAGCAGTACTTC. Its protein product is CASRAGTGISYEQYF.